A selection of T cell receptor beta chains follows, all from one sample in a study of CD8+CD57+ T cells in acquired aplastic anemia. TCRdb re-derived calls from the reads in MiXCR, one entry per CDR3 protein. The table lists tens of thousands of distinct CDR3 sequences, 65% to 80% of them singletons, with approximately 22% in the top ten. The sequenced sample was sorted CD4+, CD8+, or CD8+CD57+ T cells (not recorded which) from PBMCs. These receptors came from a human donor in good health, serving as a control. CDR3s include the opening cysteine and the closing phenylalanine or tryptophan. A D gene is named only where the DNA matches it firmly. Only some rows state a clone size, as once, few, many or a class for expanded clones.

v_gene,d_gene,j_gene,abundance,CDR3nt,CDR3aa
TRBV19,-,TRBJ2-1,-,TGTGCCAGTACCGAGATCGGTGGTAGTCGCCACAATGAGCAGTTCTTC,CASTEIGGSRHNEQFF
TRBV19,-,TRBJ2-3,-,TGTGCCAGTAGTGTAGAGGGGCCGCCCACGGATACGCAGTATTTT,CASSVEGPPTDTQYF
TRBV29-1,TRBD1,TRBJ1-2,-,TGCAGCATCGGGGACAGGGGAACCTATGGCTACACCTTC,CSIGDRGTYGYTF
TRBV20-1,TRBD2,TRBJ2-7,-,TGCAGTGCTCGCAACCGACTAGCGGGGGAATACGAGCAGTACTTC,CSARNRLAGEYEQYF
TRBV29-1,-,TRBJ2-1,-,TGCAGCGGGGAAGGTGGCTACAATGAGCAGTTCTTC,CSGEGGYNEQFF
TRBV29-1,-,TRBJ2-6,few,TGCAGCGTTGACACGTCGTCTGGGGCCAACGTCCTGACTTTC,CSVDTSSGANVLTF
TRBV2,TRBD1,TRBJ2-5,-,TGTGCCAGCAGTGAAGGGGGACAGGGAAAAGAGACCCAGTACTTC,CASSEGGQGKETQYF
TRBV19,TRBD2,TRBJ2-7,-,TGTGCCAGTAGTTCCGGGACTAGCGGGAGGGGCCGCTACGAGCAGTACTTC,CASSSGTSGRGRYEQYF
TRBV2,-,TRBJ1-2,-,TGTGCCAGCACTGATCGAGACTCCAACTATGGCTACACCTTC,CASTDRDSNYGYTF
TRBV15,-,TRBJ1-1,few,TGTGCCACCAGCAGAGTGGGGCGGGGCCCGAGGGCCGAAGCTTTCTTT,CATSRVGRGPRAEAFF
TRBV2,-,TRBJ1-2,few,TGTGCCAGCAGTGCTTTGGAGGACGTCGGGAGCTACACCTTC,CASSALEDVGSYTF
TRBV2,-,TRBJ2-5,-,TGTGCCAGAGTGGGACTCCTAGAAGAGACCCAGTACTTC,CARVGLLEETQYF
TRBV24-1,TRBD2,TRBJ2-1,few,TGTGCCACCAGTGACCTGACTAGCGGAAGGCAGTTCTTC,CATSDLTSGRQFF
TRBV9,TRBD1,TRBJ1-4,-,TGTGCCAGCAGCCCCCGACAGGGGGCGAGTGAAAAACTGTTTTTT,CASSPRQGASEKLFF
TRBV25-1,TRBD1,TRBJ1-6,-,TGTGCCAGCAGTGATCGGGGACAGGGGCTAGGACCCCTCCACTTT,CASSDRGQGLGPLHF
TRBV15,-,TRBJ1-1,-,TGTGCCACCAGCAGAGATCCCGGACAGCTAAACACTGAAGCTTTCTTT,CATSRDPGQLNTEAFF